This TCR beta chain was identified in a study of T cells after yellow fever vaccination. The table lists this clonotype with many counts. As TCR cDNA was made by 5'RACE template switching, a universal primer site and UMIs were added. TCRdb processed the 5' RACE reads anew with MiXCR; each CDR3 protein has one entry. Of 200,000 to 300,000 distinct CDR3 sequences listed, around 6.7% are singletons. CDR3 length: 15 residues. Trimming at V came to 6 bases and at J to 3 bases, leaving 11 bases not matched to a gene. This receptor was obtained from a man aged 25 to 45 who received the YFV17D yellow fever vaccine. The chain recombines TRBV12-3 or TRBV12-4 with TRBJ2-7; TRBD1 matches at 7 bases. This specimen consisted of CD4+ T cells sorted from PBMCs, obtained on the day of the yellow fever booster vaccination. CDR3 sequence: CASRLGTDAYYEQYF. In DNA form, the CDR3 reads TGTGCCAGCAGACTGGGGACAGACGCCTACTACGAGCAGTACTTC.